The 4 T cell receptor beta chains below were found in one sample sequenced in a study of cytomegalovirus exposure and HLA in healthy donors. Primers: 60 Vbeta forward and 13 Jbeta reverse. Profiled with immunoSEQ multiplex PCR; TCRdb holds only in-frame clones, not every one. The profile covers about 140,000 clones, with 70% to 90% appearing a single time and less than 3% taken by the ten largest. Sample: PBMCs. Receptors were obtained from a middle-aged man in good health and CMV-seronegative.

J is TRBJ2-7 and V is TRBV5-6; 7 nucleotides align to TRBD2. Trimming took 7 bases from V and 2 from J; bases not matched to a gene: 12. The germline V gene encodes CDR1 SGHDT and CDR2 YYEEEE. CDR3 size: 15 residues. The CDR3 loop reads CASRYSGLATYEQYF. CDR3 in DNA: TGTGCCAGCCGATATAGCGGGCTTGCCACCTACGAGCAGTACTTC.

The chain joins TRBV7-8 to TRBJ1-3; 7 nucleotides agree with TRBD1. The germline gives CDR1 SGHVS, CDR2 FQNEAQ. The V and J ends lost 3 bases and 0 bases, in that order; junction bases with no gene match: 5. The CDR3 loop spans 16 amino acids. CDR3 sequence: CASSLVTGRSGNTIYF. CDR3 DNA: TGTGCCAGCAGCTTGGTGACAGGGCGCTCTGGAAACACCATATATTTT.

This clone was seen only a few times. The DNA for the CDR3 is TGCGCCAGCAGTCAACCAAGCTATGACAGGGGCGAGTCCGGGGAGCTGTTTTTT. Translating gives CASSQPSYDRGESGELFF. The chain employs TRBV23-1 and TRBJ2-2; 8 nucleotides align to TRBD1. TRBV23-1 is given ORF status, its function remaining uncertain. The trim removed 2 bases at V and 6 bases at J, leaving 14 bases unmatched. This CDR3 has 18 residues.

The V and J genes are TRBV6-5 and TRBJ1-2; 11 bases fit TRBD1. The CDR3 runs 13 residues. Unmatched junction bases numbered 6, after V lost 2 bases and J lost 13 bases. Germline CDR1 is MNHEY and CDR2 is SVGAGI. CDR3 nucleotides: TGTGCCAGCAGTTACGGACAGGGGGCCGGGTGCACCTTC. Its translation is CASSYGQGAGCTF.